This TCR beta chain was identified in a study of PD-L1 blockade in urothelial cancer (dated by TCRdb to about 2017). Some background on the complete study: All patients started therapy around 2014 and received atezolizumab 1,200 mg intravenously every 3 weeks. Blood samples were analyzed at 3 weeks after treatment start (second dose) and at 6 weeks after treatment start. Around 29 patients had pretreatment blood TCR-seq, approximately 24 had at least one posttreatment blood collection, and approximately 24 had tumor TCR-seq. TCR sequencing covered pretreatment tumor samples and matched, serially collected peripheral blood taken before and after atezolizumab treatment. A median of about 150,000 T cells and some 90,000 unique TCRs was obtained from blood samples, and a median clonality of around 0.08 was observed. About 90% of the roughly 29 patients were identified as males with urothelial cancer of bladder origin, and a prior smoking history was reported by 18 of 29 patients. Somatic, immune and clinical correlates of response to PD-L1 blockade with atezolizumab in urothelial cancer were the focus of an exploratory multi-omic analysis. Whole exome sequencing and RNA sequencing of pretreatment tumors were performed alongside TCR sequencing in the same patients. Durable clinical benefit meant progression-free survival longer than 6 months, and TCR features were also tested against progression-free and overall survival. An ECOG performance status of 0 or 1 was recorded for the patients, and 0 to 3 prior chemotherapy regimens had been received by the patients. Roughly 10 patients reached durable clinical benefit, while 15 to 25 patients did not. The study at large found these results: Because of the small sample size (n ≈ 31) and the many exploratory analyses performed, the results are intended to be regarded as hypothesis-generating. Patients with durable benefit showed greater expansion of tumor-associated TCR clones in peripheral blood 3 weeks after starting treatment (n of about 20, p = 0.022). Improved progression-free and overall survival was found to be associated with pretreatment peripheral blood TCR clonality below the median.

The germline V gene yields SGDLS for CDR1 and YYNGEE for CDR2. Trimming accounts for 2 bases at V and 3 bases at J, while the number of junction bases matched to no gene is 3. The CDR3 measures 15 amino acids from cysteine to phenylalanine. Only CDR3 DNA is held: 45 bases, read in frame from base 1. To estimate absolute template abundance from read counts, synthetic TCR analog templates were spiked into each PCR. The immunoSEQ assay used bias-controlled V and J gene primers to amplify TCRbeta CDR3 regions from genomic DNA. Sequencing of rearranged TCRbeta segments was performed at approximately 20X coverage. The authors' analysis ran thus. Clustering was used to correct sequencing errors, and CDR3s were annotated against IMGT so that V, D and J genes could be assigned. Out-of-frame and stop-codon sequences were excluded, and only productive TCRbeta rearrangements were used in downstream analyses. Clonality was computed as one minus Shannon entropy normalized by the log of the number of unique productive sequences. Fisher's exact test with Benjamini-Hochberg correction, using a cutoff of adjusted p below 0.01, was how clones that differed between time points or between blood and tumor were identified. Drawn from immuneACCESS, this table holds only the in-frame rearrangements with V and J called that TCRdb kept. Clones are partly lost; checked studies trace under half to an unresolved V gene and leave the rest unexplained. V, J and clone size were drawn from that table, and D and trimming were deduced from the DNA. The sample contains around 30,000 clones, 79% of them found a single time. Around 3.1% of the sample belongs to the ten largest clones.

About this clone: Its cognate antigen has yet to be identified. Base qualities are not recorded, but no much larger clone differs from it by a single base.

The sample's time point, from its label and the paper: peripheral blood 6 weeks after treatment start. The cohort comprised roughly 30 patients with locally advanced or metastatic urothelial carcinoma treated at Memorial Sloan Kettering on a trial protocol. Peripheral blood mononuclear cells were collected pretreatment and during treatment, with between 1 and 8 total time points obtained per patient. The Qiagen DNeasy Blood extraction kit was used to purify genomic DNA from total PBMCs and from tumor samples. PBMCs were collected pretreatment and during treatment, and were isolated and stored as previously described.

The chain joins TRBV9 to TRBJ2-2, with 8 central nucleotides matching TRBD1. This TCR derives from a man aged 65 to 79 with urothelial cancer. The source material was PBMCs, sampled around atezolizumab (anti-PD-L1) treatment. The CDR3 is CASSVGQGHTGELFF. The DNA is as follows: TGTGCCAGCAGCGTCGGACAGGGTCACACCGGGGAGCTGTTTTTT.